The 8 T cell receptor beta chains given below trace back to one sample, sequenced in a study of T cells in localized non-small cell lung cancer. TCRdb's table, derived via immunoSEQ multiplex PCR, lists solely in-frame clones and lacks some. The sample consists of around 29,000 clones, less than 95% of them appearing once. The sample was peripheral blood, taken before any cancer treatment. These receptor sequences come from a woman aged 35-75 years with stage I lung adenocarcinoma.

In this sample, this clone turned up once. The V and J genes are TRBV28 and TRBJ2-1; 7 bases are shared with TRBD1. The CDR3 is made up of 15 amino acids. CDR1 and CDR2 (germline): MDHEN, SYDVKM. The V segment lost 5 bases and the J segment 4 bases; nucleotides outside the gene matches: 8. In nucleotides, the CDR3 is TGTGCCAGCAGTCGCGACAGGGAAAATTACAATGAGCAGTTCTTC. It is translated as CASSRDRENYNEQFF. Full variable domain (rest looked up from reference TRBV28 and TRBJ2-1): DVKVTQSSRYLVKRTGEKVFLECVQDMDHENMFWYRQDPGLGLRLIYFSYDVKMKEKGDIPEGYSVSREKKERFSLILESASTNQTSMYLCASSRDRENYNEQFFGPGTRLTVL.

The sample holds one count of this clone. As DNA, the CDR3 is TGTGCCAGCAGTTACTCGGGGGGACGGTCCCGCGAGCAGTACTTC. Residues: CASSYSGGRSREQYF. The genes are TRBV6-5 and TRBJ2-7; D might be TRBD2 (6 bases). V dropped 0 bases and J dropped 6 bases, with 15 bases sitting between them. The length of the CDR3 is 15 residues. The V gene's germline CDR1 is MNHEY and CDR2 SVGAGI.

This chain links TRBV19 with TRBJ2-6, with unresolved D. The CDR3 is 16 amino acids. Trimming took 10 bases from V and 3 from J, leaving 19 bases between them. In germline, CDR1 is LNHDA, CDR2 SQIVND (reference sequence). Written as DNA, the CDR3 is TGTGCCACCTCCCCGACACTGTATCTTGGGGCCAACGTCCTGACTTTC. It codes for CATSPTLYLGANVLTF.

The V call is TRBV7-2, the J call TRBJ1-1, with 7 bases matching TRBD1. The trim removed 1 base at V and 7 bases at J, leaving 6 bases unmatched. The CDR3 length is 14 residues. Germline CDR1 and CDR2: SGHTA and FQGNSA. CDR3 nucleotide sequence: TGTGCCAGCAGCTTAGTCGTACAGGGGAGTGAAGCTTTCTTT. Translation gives CASSLVVQGSEAFF.

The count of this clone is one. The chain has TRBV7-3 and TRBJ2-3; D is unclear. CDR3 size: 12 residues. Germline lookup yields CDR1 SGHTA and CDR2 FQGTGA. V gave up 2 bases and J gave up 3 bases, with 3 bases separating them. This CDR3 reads CASSLGTDTQYF. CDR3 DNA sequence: TGTGCCAGCAGCTTAGGGACAGATACGCAGTATTTT. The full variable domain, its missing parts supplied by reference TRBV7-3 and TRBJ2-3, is GAGVSQTPSNKVTEKGKYVELRCDPISGHTALYWYRQSLGQGPEFLIYFQGTGAADDSGLPNDRFFAVRPEGSVSTLKIQRTERGDSAVYLCASSLGTDTQYFGPGTRLTVL.

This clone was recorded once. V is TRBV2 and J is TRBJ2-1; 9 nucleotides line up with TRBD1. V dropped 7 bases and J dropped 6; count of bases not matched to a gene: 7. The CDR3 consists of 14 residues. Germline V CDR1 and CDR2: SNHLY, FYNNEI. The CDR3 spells CASIGDRAPNEQFF. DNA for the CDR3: TGTGCCAGCATAGGGGACAGGGCTCCCAATGAGCAGTTCTTC.

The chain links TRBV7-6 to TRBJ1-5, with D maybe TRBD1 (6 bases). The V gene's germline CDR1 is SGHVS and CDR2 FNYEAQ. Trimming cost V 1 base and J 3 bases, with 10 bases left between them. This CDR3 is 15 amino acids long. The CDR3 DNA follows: TGTGCCAGCAGCTTAGTCGCAGGGGTCAATCAGCCCCAGCATTTT. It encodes CASSLVAGVNQPQHF.

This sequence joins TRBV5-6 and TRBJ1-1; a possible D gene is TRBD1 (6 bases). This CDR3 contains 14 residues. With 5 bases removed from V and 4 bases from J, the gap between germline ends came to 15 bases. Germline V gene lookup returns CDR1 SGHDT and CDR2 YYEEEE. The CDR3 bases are TGTGCCAGCAGTCCCAGGGGTCGGACCACTGAAGCTTTCTTT. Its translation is CASSPRGRTTEAFF.